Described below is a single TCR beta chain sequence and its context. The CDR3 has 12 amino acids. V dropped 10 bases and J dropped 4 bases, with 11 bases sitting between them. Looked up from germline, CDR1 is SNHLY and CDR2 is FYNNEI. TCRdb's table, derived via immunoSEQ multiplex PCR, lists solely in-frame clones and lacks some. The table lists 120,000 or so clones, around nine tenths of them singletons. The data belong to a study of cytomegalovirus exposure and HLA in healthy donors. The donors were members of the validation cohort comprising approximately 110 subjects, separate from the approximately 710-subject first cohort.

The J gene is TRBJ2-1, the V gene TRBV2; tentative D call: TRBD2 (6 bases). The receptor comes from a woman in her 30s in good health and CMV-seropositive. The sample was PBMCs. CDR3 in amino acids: CAKGTFYNEQFF. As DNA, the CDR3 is TGTGCCAAAGGGACTTTTTACAATGAGCAGTTCTTC.